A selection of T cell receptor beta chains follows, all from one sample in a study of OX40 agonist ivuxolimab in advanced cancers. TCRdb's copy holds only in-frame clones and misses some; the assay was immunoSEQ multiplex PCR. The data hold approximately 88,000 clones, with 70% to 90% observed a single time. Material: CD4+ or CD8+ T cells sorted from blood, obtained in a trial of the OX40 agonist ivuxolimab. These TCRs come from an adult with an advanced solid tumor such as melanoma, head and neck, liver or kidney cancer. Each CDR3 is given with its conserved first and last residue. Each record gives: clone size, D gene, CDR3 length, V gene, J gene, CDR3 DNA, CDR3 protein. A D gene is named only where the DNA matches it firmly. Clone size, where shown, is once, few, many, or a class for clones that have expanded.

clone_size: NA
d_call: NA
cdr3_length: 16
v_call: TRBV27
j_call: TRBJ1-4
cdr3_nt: TGTGCCAGCAGTCCCCGACGGGGGGTTCCTAATGAAAAACTGTTTTTT
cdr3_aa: CASSPRRGVPNEKLFF

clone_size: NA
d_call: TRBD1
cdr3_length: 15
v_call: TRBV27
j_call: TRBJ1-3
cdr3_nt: TGTGCCAGCAGTAAAGGGACAGGGGTTGGAAACACCATATATTTT
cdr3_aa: CASSKGTGVGNTIYF

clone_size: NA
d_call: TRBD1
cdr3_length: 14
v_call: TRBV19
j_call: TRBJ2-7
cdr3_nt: TGTGCCAGTAGTATCTCACAGGGGACGGACGAGCAGTACTTC
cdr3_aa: CASSISQGTDEQYF

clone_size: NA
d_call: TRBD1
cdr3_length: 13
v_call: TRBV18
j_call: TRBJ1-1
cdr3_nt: TGTGCCAGCTCACCGTCACAGGGGGCTGAAGCTTTCTTT
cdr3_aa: CASSPSQGAEAFF

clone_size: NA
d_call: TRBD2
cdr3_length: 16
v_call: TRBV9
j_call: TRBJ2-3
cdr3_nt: TGTGCCAGCACCGTAGCAGGACTAGGAGGATCGGATACGCAGTATTTT
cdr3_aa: CASTVAGLGGSDTQYF

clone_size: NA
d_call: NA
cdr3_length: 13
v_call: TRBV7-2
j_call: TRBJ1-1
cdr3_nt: TGTGCCAGCAGCTTAGGGGAGAACACTGAAGCTTTCTTT
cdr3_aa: CASSLGENTEAFF

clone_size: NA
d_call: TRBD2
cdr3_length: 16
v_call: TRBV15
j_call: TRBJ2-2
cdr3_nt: TGTGCCACCAGCAGAGCACTAGCGTGGTGGACCGGGGAGCTGTTTTTT
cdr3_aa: CATSRALAWWTGELFF

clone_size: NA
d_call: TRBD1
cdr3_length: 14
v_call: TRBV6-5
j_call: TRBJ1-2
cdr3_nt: TGTGCCAGCAGTCCGACAGGGCTTAACTATGGCTACACCTTC
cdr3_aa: CASSPTGLNYGYTF

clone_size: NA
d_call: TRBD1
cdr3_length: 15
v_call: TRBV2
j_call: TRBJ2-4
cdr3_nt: TGTGCCTGCTCCGGGACAGTTATGGCCAAAAACATTCAGTACTTC
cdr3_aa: CACSGTVMAKNIQYF

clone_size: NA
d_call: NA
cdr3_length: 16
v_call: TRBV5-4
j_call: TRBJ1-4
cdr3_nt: TGTGCCAGCAGCCAGCAGGAGACAGGACAGAATGAAAAACTGTTTTTT
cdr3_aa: CASSQQETGQNEKLFF

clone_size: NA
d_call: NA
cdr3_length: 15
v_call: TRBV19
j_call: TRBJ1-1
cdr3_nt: TGTGCCAGTAGTATAGCTCAGGCGTTTAACACTGAAGCTTTCTTT
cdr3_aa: CASSIAQAFNTEAFF

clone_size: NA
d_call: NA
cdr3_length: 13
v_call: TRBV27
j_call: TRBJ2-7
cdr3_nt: TGTGCCAGCAGTTTATGGGGGACCCACGAGCAGTACTTC
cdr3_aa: CASSLWGTHEQYF

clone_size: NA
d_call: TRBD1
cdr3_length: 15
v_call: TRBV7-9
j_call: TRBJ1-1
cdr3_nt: TGTGCCAGCAGCTCCATACAGGGGGCAAACACTGAAGCTTTCTTT
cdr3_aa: CASSSIQGANTEAFF

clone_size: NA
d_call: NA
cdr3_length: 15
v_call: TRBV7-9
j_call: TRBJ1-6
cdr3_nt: TGTGCCAGCAGCTCGACAGAATTAAGAAATTCACCCCTCCACTTT
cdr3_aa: CASSSTELRNSPLHF

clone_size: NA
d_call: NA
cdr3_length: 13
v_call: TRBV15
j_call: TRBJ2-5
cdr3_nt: TGTGCCACCAGCGGTGGAGTGAAAGAGACCCAGTACTTC
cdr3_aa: CATSGGVKETQYF

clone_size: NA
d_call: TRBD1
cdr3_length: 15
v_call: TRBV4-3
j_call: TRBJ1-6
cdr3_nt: TGCGCCAGCAGCCAAGTCTCAGGGGGGAATTCACCCCTCCACTTT
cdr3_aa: CASSQVSGGNSPLHF

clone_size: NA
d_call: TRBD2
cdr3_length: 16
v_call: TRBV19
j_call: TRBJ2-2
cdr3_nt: TGTGCCAGTAGTATAGGCCGGACTAGCGGGACGGGCGAGCTGTTTTTT
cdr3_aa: CASSIGRTSGTGELFF

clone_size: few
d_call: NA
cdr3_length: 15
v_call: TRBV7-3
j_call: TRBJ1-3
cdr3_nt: TGTGCCAGCAGCCTACAGGGCGGGTCTGGAAACACCATATATTTT
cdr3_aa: CASSLQGGSGNTIYF

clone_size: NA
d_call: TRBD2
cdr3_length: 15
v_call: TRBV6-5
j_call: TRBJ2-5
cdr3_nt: TGTGCCAGACAATACGCCATCGGACTAGAGGGGACCCAGTACTTC
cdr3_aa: CARQYAIGLEGTQYF

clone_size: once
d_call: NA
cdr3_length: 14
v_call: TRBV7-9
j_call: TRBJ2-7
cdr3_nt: TGTGCCAGCAGCTTAGCTTCAATAGCCTACGAGCAGTACTTC
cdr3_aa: CASSLASIAYEQYF

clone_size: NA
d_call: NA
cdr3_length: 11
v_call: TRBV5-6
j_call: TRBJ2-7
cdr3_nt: TGTGCCAGCAGCTTGGGGGGGATGCAGTACTTC
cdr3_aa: CASSLGGMQYF

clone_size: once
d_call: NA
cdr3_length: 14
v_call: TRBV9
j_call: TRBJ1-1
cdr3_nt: TGTGCCAGCGGGCGTGCCCCCGGGAACACTGAAGCTTTCTTT
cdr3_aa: CASGRAPGNTEAFF

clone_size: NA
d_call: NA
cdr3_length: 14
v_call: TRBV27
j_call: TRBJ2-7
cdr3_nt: TGTGCCAGCAGTTTAGTGGGGACCTCCTACGAGCAGTACTTC
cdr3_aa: CASSLVGTSYEQYF

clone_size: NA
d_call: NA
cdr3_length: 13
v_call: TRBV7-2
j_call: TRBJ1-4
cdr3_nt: TGTGCCAGCAAATTCGGACGGCTCGAAAAACTGTTTTTT
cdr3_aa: CASKFGRLEKLFF

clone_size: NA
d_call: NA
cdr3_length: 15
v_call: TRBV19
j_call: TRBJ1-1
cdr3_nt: TGTGCCAGTAGTATCGGAAGGGGAATGAACACTGAAGCTTTCTTT
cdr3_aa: CASSIGRGMNTEAFF

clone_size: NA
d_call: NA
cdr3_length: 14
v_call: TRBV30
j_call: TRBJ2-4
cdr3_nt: TGTGCCTGGACCTTACAGGGAGCCAAAAACATTCAGTACTTC
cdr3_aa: CAWTLQGAKNIQYF

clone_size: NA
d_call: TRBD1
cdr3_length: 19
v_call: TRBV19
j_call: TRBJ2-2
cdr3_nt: TGTGCCAGTAGTATATCCTGGACAGGGAGGTCCCTAAACACCGGGGAGCTGTTTTTT
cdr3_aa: CASSISWTGRSLNTGELFF

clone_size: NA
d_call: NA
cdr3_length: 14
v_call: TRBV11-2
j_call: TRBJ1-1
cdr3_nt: TGTGCCAGCAGCTCGAGAGTAAGTGGTACTGAAGCTTTCTTT
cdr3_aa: CASSSRVSGTEAFF

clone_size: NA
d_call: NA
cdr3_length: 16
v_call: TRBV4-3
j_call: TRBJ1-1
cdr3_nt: TGCGCCAGCAGCCAAGATGTCGGAGGGGCCGCCACTGAAGCTTTCTTT
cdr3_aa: CASSQDVGGAATEAFF

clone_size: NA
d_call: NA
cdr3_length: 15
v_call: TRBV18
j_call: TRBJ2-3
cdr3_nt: TGTGCCAGCTCACCCGCGGCAAAGGGTACAGATACGCAGTATTTT
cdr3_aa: CASSPAAKGTDTQYF

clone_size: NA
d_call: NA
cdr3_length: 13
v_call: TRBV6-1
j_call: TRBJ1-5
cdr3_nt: TGTGCCAGCAGACGGGTTATTAATCAGCCCCAGCATTTT
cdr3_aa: CASRRVINQPQHF

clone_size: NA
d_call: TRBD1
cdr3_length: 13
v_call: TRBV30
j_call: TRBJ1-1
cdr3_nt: TGTGCCTGGCGACAGGGGGTATACACTGAAGCTTTCTTT
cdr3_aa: CAWRQGVYTEAFF

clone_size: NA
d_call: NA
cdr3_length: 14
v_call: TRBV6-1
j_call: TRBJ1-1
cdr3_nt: TGTGCCAGCAGTGAATACGCCCGGAACACTGAAGCTTTCTTT
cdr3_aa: CASSEYARNTEAFF

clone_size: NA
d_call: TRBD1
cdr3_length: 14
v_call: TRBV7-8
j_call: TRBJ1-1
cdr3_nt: TGTGCCAGCAGCTTATTTGGTCAGGGGGATGAAGCTTTCTTT
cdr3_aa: CASSLFGQGDEAFF

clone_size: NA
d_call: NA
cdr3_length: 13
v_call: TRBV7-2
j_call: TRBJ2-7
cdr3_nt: TGTGCCAGCAGCTCGTTGAGAGCCTACGAGCAGTACTTC
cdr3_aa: CASSSLRAYEQYF

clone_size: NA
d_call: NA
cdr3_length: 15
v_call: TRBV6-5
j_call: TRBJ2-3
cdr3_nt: TGTGCCAGCAGTTCTTACCAAAGGCCCGAATATACGCAGTATTTT
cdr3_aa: CASSSYQRPEYTQYF

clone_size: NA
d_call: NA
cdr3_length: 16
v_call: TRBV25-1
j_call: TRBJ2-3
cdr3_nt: TGTGCCAGAGTATTTGGGGGGGCCCCAGGGGAAGATACGCAGTATTTT
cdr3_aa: CARVFGGAPGEDTQYF